The 30 T cell receptor beta chains listed next were all sequenced from one sample in a study of cytomegalovirus exposure and HLA in healthy donors. Repertoires were generated with immunoSEQ multiplex PCR, while TCRdb's copy carries only in-frame clones and drops some. This table holds roughly 300,000 clones, around 87% found once. Sequencing was performed on PBMCs. The source is a woman between 18 and 29 years old in good health and CMV-seronegative.

The rearrangement uses TRBV5-1 and TRBJ1-2; 9 nucleotides agree with TRBD1. Per germline, CDR1 SGHRS and CDR2 YFSETQ. V lost 4 bases to trimming and J lost 4 bases; unmatched junction nucleotides: 2. The CDR3 totals 13 residues. The CDR3 loop reads CASSKDRGYGYTF. DNA for the CDR3: TGCGCCAGCAGCAAGGACAGGGGCTATGGCTACACCTTC.

The chain combines TRBV28 with TRBJ2-4; 10 nucleotides line up with TRBD2. The germline gives CDR1 MDHEN, CDR2 SYDVKM. V shed 6 bases and J 6 bases; nucleotides not matched to a gene: 26. This CDR3 contains 21 residues. The CDR3 DNA reads as TGTGCCAGCAGCCCCTACCTTCGAACTAGCGGGACGTCAGACCGAGTAAACATTCAGTACTTC. Encoded protein: CASSPYLRTSGTSDRVNIQYF. Complete variable domain (other parts from reference TRBV28 and TRBJ2-4): DVKVTQSSRYLVKRTGEKVFLECVQDMDHENMFWYRQDPGLGLRLIYFSYDVKMKEKGDIPEGYSVSREKKERFSLILESASTNQTSMYLCASSPYLRTSGTSDRVNIQYFGAGTRLSVL.

The V gene is TRBV28, the J gene TRBJ1-2, with D possibly TRBD1 on 5 matching bases. V lost 7 bases and J lost 3, with 12 bases in between. The CDR3 is 13 amino acids. Germline loops: CDR1 MDHEN, CDR2 SYDVKM. The CDR3: CASNWGSDYGYTF. Written as DNA, the CDR3 is TGTGCCAGCAACTGGGGCTCTGACTATGGCTACACCTTC.

The gene calls are TRBV6-5 and TRBJ1-2; 7 bases are shared with TRBD1. The CDR3 is made up of 13 amino acids. Germline V gives CDR1 MNHEY, CDR2 SVGAGI. V gave up 5 bases and J gave up 2 bases; unmatched junction bases: 2. The chain's CDR3 is CASSGTENYGYTF. The CDR3 bases are TGTGCCAGCAGTGGGACAGAGAACTATGGCTACACCTTC.

This chain connects TRBV29-1 to TRBJ2-1, with D possibly TRBD2 on 6 matching bases. CDR1 and CDR2 (germline): SQVTM, ANQGSEA. V lost 2 bases and J lost 2, with 10 bases in between. This CDR3 is built from 14 residues. The CDR3 is CSVELAEAYNEQFF. CDR3 DNA: TGCAGCGTTGAATTAGCGGAGGCCTACAATGAGCAGTTCTTC.

This chain uses TRBV5-1 with TRBJ2-3; TRBD2 might be the D (6 bases). V was cut by 2 bases and J by 3 bases, with 13 bases left in between. Germline V gene lookup returns CDR1 SGHRS and CDR2 YFSETQ. CDR3 size: 15 residues. CDR3 bases: TGCGCCAGCAGCTTTGGGACTTCAACTACAGATACGCAGTATTTT. Translation: CASSFGTSTTDTQYF.

As regards this clone: One end of the junction varies from germline; a read error may be responsible. The V and J genes are TRBV18 and TRBJ2-7; 9 positions match TRBD1. The length of the CDR3 is 13 residues. The germline V gene has CDR1 KGHSH and CDR2 LQKENI. CDR3 coding DNA: TGTGCCAGCTCACCACCTTTGGGGACAGGGTCCCACTTC. Translated: CASSPPLGTGSHF.

The rearrangement joins TRBV6-1 to TRBJ2-7; 11 bases are a match to TRBD2. Per the germline V gene, CDR1 is MNHNS and CDR2 is SASEGT. V gave up 3 bases and J gave up 5 bases; unmatched junction bases: 6. The CDR3 has 15 amino acids. This CDR3 is CASSDELAGADEQYF. The CDR3 bases are TGTGCCAGCAGTGACGAACTAGCGGGAGCAGACGAGCAGTACTTC.

This clone was recorded only once. This chain connects TRBV19 to TRBJ2-3; TRBD2 is a possible D gene (6 bases). In germline, CDR1 is LNHDA, CDR2 SQIVND (reference sequence). V was pared by 10 bases and J by 9 bases, with 26 bases between. This CDR3 has 15 amino acids. Here the CDR3 reads CATATGGVSRETQYF. CDR3 bases: TGTGCCACCGCCACTGGCGGCGTTTCACGGGAGACGCAGTATTTT.

This rearrangement joins TRBV5-1 to TRBJ1-2; 7 bases line up with TRBD1. V gave up 3 bases and J gave up 5 bases; unmatched junction bases: 7. The germline V gene encodes CDR1 SGHRS and CDR2 YFSETQ. The CDR3 has 14 amino acids. This CDR3 reads CASSSGQSVYGYTF. The CDR3 DNA sequence: TGCGCCAGCAGCTCGGGACAGTCAGTTTATGGCTACACCTTC.

This chain joins TRBV9 and TRBJ2-2; unclear D gene. The CDR3 spans 14 residues. The V and J ends lost 0 bases and 1 base respectively, with 4 bases between them. CDR1 and CDR2 (germline): SGDLS, YYNGEE. CDR3 DNA: TGTGCCAGCAGCGTAGCATTGAACACCGGGGAGCTGTTTTTT. Translated: CASSVALNTGELFF.

The CDR3 DNA reads TGTGCCAGCAGTGAAAGTAGACATCGGACCGGGGAGCTGTTTTTT. It is translated as CASSESRHRTGELFF. This chain joins TRBV6-1 and TRBJ2-2, with D unclear. Looked up from germline, CDR1 is MNHNS and CDR2 is SASEGT. V was cut by 2 bases and J by 5 bases, with 12 bases left in between. The CDR3 length is 15 residues.

The gene calls are TRBV5-1 and TRBJ2-1; TRBD2 agrees at 8 bases. Germline CDR1 SGHRS, CDR2 YFSETQ. V lost 4 bases to trimming and J lost 8 bases; unmatched junction nucleotides: 11. This CDR3 is 15 amino acids long. CDR3 amino acids: CASSISGTRVDEQFF. In DNA form, the CDR3 reads TGCGCCAGCAGCATCTCCGGGACTAGAGTCGATGAGCAGTTCTTC. The entire variable domain, with the rest obtained from reference TRBV5-1 and TRBJ2-1, is as follows: KAGVTQTPRYLIKTRGQQVTLSCSPISGHRSVSWYQQTPGQGLQFLFEYFSETQRNKGNFPGRFSGRQFSNSRSEMNVSTLELGDSALYLCASSISGTRVDEQFFGPGTRLTVL.

The chain combines TRBV11-2 with TRBJ2-7, with D possibly matching TRBD1 (5 bases). The germline V gene encodes CDR1 SGHAT and CDR2 FQNNGV. The CDR3 consists of 12 residues. The V end was cut by 1 base, the J end by 7 bases, with 8 bases between. CDR3 nucleotide sequence: TGTGCCAGCAGCTTAGGGGGCAGAGAGCAGTACTTC. This gives the protein CASSLGGREQYF. Combining the CDR3 with reference TRBV11-2 and TRBJ2-7 gives the whole variable domain EAGVAQSPRYKIIEKRQSVAFWCNPISGHATLYWYQQILGQGPKLLIQFQNNGVVDDSQLPKDRFSAERLKGVDSTLKIQPAKLEDSAVYLCASSLGGREQYFGPGTRLTVT.

The chain links TRBV28 to TRBJ2-1; tentatively, D is TRBD1 (5 bases). The length of the CDR3 is 14 residues. Germline V gene lookup returns CDR1 MDHEN and CDR2 SYDVKM. V lost 5 bases to trimming and J lost 2 bases, with 10 bases between them. The CDR3 spells CASSPTEPYNEQFF. DNA for the CDR3: TGTGCCAGCAGTCCGACAGAGCCCTACAATGAGCAGTTCTTC. Together with reference TRBV28 and TRBJ2-1, the CDR3 gives the full variable domain: DVKVTQSSRYLVKRTGEKVFLECVQDMDHENMFWYRQDPGLGLRLIYFSYDVKMKEKGDIPEGYSVSREKKERFSLILESASTNQTSMYLCASSPTEPYNEQFFGPGTRLTVL.

The chain has TRBV19 and TRBJ1-5; tentative D call: TRBD1 (6 bases). Trimming stripped 3 bases from V and 4 bases from J, with 16 bases between. The CDR3 has 16 amino acids. Germline V lookup: CDR1 LNHDA, CDR2 SQIVND (reference sequence). This CDR3 reads CASSIYGRGSNQPQHF. The CDR3 region has the DNA TGTGCCAGTAGTATCTACGGCAGGGGATCTAATCAGCCCCAGCATTTT.

Concerning this clone itself: Other nucleotide sequences in the sample specify the same CDR3. J is TRBJ2-5 and V is TRBV5-1, with 7 positions matching TRBD2. The J segment lost 3 bases and the V segment lost 2 bases, leaving 4 bases of the junction unmatched. Germline V gene sequence: CDR1 SGHRS, CDR2 YFSETQ. The CDR3 has 14 residues. Here the CDR3 reads CASSLAGGKETQYF. DNA for the CDR3: TGCGCCAGCAGCTTAGCCGGGGGGAAAGAGACCCAGTACTTC.

CDR3 nucleotides: TGTGCCACCACTCCCAAGAACCGCATGAACACTGAAGCTTTCTTT. Residues: CATTPKNRMNTEAFF. The chain joins TRBV6-6 to TRBJ1-1; D is unclear. The germline V gene has CDR1 MNHNY and CDR2 SVGAGI (reference sequence). The length of the CDR3 is 15 residues. Trimming removed 10 bases at V and 0 bases at J, with 18 bases between.

This clone was detected once. The gene calls are TRBV27 and TRBJ1-2; tentative D call: TRBD1 (5 bases). The germline gives CDR1 MNHEY, CDR2 SMNVEV (reference sequence). The CDR3 spans 14 residues. V lost 2 bases, J lost 2 bases, and 9 bases lay in between. CDR3 protein: CASSLQGPNYGYTF. CDR3 DNA: TGTGCCAGCAGTTTACAGGGTCCCAACTATGGCTACACCTTC.

The count of this clone is one. V usage is TRBV2 and J usage is TRBJ1-4; 8 bases are shared with TRBD1. The V gene's germline CDR1 is SNHLY and CDR2 FYNNEI. V dropped 10 bases and J dropped 12; count of bases not matched to a gene: 19. The CDR3 has 15 residues. CDR3 in DNA: TGTGCCACCACATTCTCCGGACAGGGCCCTTGGGAACTGTTTTTT. Translating it yields CATTFSGQGPWELFF.

The J gene is TRBJ2-7, the V gene TRBV7-2, with D unresolved. The CDR3 runs 13 residues. The V end lost 0 bases, the J end lost 6 bases, and 9 bases lay between the germline ends. Germline loops: CDR1 SGHTA, CDR2 FQGNSA. DNA of the CDR3: TGTGCCAGCAGCTTAGCCTCCATGCGCGAGCAGTACTTC. Translation gives CASSLASMREQYF.

This chain connects TRBV28 to TRBJ1-2; TRBD1 matches 7 bases. The CDR3 is 18 residues long. Germline trimming cut 4 bases from V and 5 bases from J; bases unmatched to any gene: 19. Germline CDR1 and CDR2: MDHEN and SYDVKM. The DNA for the CDR3 is TGTGCCAGCAGTTGGGGGGACAGCCTAACCGAGGAGGGGTATGGCTACACCTTC. It is translated as CASSWGDSLTEEGYGYTF.

The J gene is TRBJ1-1, the V gene TRBV10-2; weak D call: TRBD1 (6 bases). The germline gives CDR1 WSHSY, CDR2 SAAADI. The V end was cut by 4 bases, the J end by 0 bases, with 12 bases between. This CDR3 spans 15 amino acids. The CDR3, as DNA: TGCGCCAGCAGTGTAGGACAGAGAATGAACACTGAAGCTTTCTTT. Translating it yields CASSVGQRMNTEAFF.

The V gene is TRBV4-3, the J gene TRBJ1-1, with D tentatively TRBD1 (6 bases). Trimming removed 1 base at V and 1 base at J, with 10 bases between. There are 15 residues in the CDR3. Germline V gene sequence: CDR1 LGHNA, CDR2 YSLEER. The CDR3 DNA follows: TGCGCCAGCAGCCAAGGACAGGCGAGGAACACTGAAGCTTTCTTT. Its protein product is CASSQGQARNTEAFF.

The V gene is TRBV18, the J gene TRBJ2-7; weak D call: TRBD2 (5 bases). The V end was cut by 3 bases, the J end by 3 bases, with 9 bases between. The CDR3 extends over 13 amino acids. The V gene's germline CDR1 is KGHSH and CDR2 LQKENI. CDR3 loop: CASSPSGSYEQYF. The CDR3 region has the DNA TGTGCCAGCTCACCTTCGGGGAGCTACGAGCAGTACTTC.

J is TRBJ2-7 and V is TRBV7-2, with 12 bases lining up with TRBD2. The CDR3 spans 16 residues. V dropped 1 base and J dropped 3; count of bases not matched to a gene: 4. Germline CDR1 is SGHTA and CDR2 is FQGNSA. This chain's CDR3 is CASSLGLAGGFYEQYF. CDR3 nucleotide sequence: TGTGCCAGCAGCTTAGGGCTAGCGGGAGGGTTCTACGAGCAGTACTTC.

The chain has TRBV5-1 and TRBJ2-7, with D perhaps TRBD2 (6 bases). V lost 2 bases to trimming and J lost 3 bases, with 9 bases between them. The V gene's germline CDR1 is SGHRS and CDR2 YFSETQ. The CDR3 is made up of 13 amino acids. CDR3: CASSFSEGYEQYF. In DNA, the CDR3 is TGCGCCAGCAGCTTCTCGGAGGGCTACGAGCAGTACTTC. The full variable domain, in which reference TRBV5-1 and TRBJ2-7 provide the parts outside the CDR3, is KAGVTQTPRYLIKTRGQQVTLSCSPISGHRSVSWYQQTPGQGLQFLFEYFSETQRNKGNFPGRFSGRQFSNSRSEMNVSTLELGDSALYLCASSFSEGYEQYFGPGTRLTVT.

The J gene is TRBJ1-4, the V gene TRBV5-6; weak D call: TRBD1 (5 bases). This CDR3 contains 13 residues. Trimming shortened V by 3 bases and J by 8 bases, and 11 bases separated the two germline ends. CDR1 and CDR2 from the germline V gene are SGHDT and YYEEEE. DNA of the CDR3: TGTGCCAGCAGCTACGGGGGTGGGGAAAAACTGTTTTTT. Its protein product is CASSYGGGEKLFF.

The J gene is TRBJ1-3, the V gene TRBV5-4, with TRBD1 matching 7 bases. The V gene's germline CDR1 is SGHNT and CDR2 YYREEE (reference sequence). The length of the CDR3 is 16 residues. The junction had 11 bases not matched to a gene; V was cut back by 4 bases and J by 4 bases. CDR3 protein: CASSDATGRGGNTIYF. The CDR3 coding sequence is TGTGCCAGCAGCGACGCGACAGGGCGAGGGGGAAACACCATATATTTT.

The CDR3 loop is CASRGTGDTGELFF. CDR3 DNA: TGTGCCAGCCGAGGGACAGGGGACACCGGGGAGCTGTTTTTT. The V and J genes are TRBV7-7 and TRBJ2-2; 10 bases map to TRBD1. CDR3 length: 14 amino acids. V gave up 8 bases and J gave up 3 bases; unmatched junction bases: 3. CDR1 SSHAT and CDR2 FNYEAQ come from the germline V gene (reference sequence).